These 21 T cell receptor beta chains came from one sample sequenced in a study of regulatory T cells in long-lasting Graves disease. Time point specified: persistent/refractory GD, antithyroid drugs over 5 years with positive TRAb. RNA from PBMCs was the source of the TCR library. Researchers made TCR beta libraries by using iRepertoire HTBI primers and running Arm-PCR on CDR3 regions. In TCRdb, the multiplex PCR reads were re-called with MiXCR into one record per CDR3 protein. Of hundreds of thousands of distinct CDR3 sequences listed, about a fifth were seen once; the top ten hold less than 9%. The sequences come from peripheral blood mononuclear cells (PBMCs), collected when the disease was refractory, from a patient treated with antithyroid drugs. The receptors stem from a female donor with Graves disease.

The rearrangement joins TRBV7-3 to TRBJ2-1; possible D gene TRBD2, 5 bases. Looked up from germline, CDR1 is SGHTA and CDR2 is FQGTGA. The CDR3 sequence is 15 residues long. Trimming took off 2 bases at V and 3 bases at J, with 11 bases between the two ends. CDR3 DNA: TGTGCCAGCAGCTTAGAGGGAGCGGACTACAATGAGCAGTTCTTC. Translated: CASSLEGADYNEQFF. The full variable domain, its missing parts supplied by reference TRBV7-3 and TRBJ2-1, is GAGVSQTPSNKVTEKGKYVELRCDPISGHTALYWYRQSLGQGPEFLIYFQGTGAADDSGLPNDRFFAVRPEGSVSTLKIQRTERGDSAVYLCASSLEGADYNEQFFGPGTRLTVL.

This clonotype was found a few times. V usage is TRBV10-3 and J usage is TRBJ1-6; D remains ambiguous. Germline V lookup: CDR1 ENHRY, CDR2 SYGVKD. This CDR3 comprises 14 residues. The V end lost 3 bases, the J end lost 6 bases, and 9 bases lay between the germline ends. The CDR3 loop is CAISDKILNSPLHF. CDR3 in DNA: TGTGCCATCAGTGATAAAATTCTTAATTCACCCCTCCACTTT.

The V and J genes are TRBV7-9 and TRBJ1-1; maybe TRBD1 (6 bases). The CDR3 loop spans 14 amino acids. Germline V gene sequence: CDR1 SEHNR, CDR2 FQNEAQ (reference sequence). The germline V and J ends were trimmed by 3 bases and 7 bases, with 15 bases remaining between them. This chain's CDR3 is CASSFGVGAVEAFF. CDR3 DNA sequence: TGTGCCAGCAGCTTTGGGGTGGGGGCTGTTGAAGCTTTCTTT.

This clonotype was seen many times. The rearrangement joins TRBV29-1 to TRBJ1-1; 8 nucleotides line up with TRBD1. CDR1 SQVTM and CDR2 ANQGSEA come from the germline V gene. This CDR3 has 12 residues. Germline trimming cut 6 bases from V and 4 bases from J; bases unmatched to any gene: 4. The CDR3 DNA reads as TGCAGCGTATCAACAGGGGGCACTGAAGCTTTCTTT. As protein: CSVSTGGTEAFF.

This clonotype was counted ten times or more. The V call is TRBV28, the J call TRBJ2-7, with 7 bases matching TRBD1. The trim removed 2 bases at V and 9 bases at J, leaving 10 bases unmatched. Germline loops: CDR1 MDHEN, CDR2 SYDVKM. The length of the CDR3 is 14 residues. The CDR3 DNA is TGTGCCAGCAGTTTACCTGAACAGGGGCGAGGGCAGTACTTC. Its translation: CASSLPEQGRGQYF. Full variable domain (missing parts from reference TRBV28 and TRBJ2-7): DVKVTQSSRYLVKRTGEKVFLECVQDMDHENMFWYRQDPGLGLRLIYFSYDVKMKEKGDIPEGYSVSREKKERFSLILESASTNQTSMYLCASSLPEQGRGQYFGPGTRLTVT.

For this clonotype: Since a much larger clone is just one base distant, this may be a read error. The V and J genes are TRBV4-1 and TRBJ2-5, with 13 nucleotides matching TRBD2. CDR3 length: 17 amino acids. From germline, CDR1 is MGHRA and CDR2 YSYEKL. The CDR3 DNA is TGCGCCGGCAGCCAGGATCAGGGACTAGCGGGACAAGAGACCCAGTACTTC. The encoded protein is CAGSQDQGLAGQETQYF.

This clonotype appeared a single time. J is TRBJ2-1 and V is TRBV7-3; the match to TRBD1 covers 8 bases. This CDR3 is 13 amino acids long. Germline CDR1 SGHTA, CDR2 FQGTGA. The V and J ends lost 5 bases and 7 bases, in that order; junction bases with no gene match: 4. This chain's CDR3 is CASSGRTGNEQFF. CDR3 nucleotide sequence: TGTGCCAGCAGCGGGCGGACAGGGAATGAGCAGTTCTTC.

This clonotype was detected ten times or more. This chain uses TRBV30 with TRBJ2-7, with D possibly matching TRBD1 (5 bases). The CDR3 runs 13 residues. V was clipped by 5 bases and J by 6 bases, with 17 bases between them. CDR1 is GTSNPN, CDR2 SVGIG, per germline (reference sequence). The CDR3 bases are TGTGCCTGGTCGGACGCAAGGGGCCTCGAGCAGTACTTC. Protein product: CAWSDARGLEQYF.

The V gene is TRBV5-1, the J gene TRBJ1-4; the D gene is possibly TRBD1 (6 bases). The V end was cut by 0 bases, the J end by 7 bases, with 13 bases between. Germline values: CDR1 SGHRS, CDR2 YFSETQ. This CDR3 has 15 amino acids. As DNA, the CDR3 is TGCGCCAGCAGCTTGGTTCCAGGGGTGACTGAAAAACTGTTTTTT. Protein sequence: CASSLVPGVTEKLFF.

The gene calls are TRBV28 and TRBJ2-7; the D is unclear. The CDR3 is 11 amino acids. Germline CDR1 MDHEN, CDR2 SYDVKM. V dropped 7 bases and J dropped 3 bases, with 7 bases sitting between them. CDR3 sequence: CASTNNYEQYF. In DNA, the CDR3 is TGTGCCAGCACCAATAACTACGAGCAGTACTTC.

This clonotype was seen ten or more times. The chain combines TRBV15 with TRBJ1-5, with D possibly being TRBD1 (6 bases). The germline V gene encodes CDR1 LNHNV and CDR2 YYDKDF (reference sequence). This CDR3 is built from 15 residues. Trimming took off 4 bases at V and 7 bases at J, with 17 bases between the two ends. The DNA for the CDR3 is TGTGCCACCAGCAATGCCACGGGGGGCAGGCAGCCCCAGCATTTT. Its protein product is CATSNATGGRQPQHF.

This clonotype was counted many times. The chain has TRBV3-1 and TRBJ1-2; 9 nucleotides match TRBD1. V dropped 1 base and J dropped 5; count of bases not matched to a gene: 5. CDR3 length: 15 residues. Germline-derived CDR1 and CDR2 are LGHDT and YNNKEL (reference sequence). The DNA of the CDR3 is TGTGCCAGCAGCCAAGGATGGACAGGGGATTATGGCTACACCTTC. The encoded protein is CASSQGWTGDYGYTF. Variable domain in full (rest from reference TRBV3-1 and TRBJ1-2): DTAVSQTPKYLVTQMGNDKSIKCEQNLGHDTMYWYKQDSKKFLKIMFSYNNKELIINETVPNRFSPKSPDKAHLNLHINSLELGDSAVYFCASSQGWTGDYGYTFGSGTRLTVV.

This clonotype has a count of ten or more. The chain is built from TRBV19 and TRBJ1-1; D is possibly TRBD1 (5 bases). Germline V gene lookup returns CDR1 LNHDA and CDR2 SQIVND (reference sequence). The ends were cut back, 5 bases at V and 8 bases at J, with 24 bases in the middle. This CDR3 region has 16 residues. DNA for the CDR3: TGTGCCAGTAGTTCCCTCCCCGGGACCTTACCTCCCGAAGCTTTCTTT. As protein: CASSSLPGTLPPEAFF.

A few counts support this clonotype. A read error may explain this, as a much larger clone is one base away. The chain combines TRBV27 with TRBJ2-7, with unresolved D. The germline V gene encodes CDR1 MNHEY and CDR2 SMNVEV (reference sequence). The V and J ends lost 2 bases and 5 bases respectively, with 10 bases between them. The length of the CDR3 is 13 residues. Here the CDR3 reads CASSLKESHEQYF. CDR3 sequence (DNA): TGTGCCAGCAGTTTAAAGGAATCCCACGAGCAGTACTTC.

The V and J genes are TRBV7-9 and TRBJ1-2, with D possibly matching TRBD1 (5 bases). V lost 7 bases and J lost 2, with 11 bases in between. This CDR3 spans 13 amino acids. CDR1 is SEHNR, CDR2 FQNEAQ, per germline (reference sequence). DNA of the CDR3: TGTGCCAGCACCGAACAGGACAACTATGGCTACACCTTC. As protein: CASTEQDNYGYTF.

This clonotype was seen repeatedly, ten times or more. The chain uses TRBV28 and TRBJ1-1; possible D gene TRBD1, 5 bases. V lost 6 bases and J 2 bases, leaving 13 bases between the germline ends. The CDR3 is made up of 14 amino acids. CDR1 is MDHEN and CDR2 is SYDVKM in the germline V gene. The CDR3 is CASRNGQPNTEAFF. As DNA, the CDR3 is TGTGCCAGCAGAAACGGACAACCAAACACTGAAGCTTTCTTT.

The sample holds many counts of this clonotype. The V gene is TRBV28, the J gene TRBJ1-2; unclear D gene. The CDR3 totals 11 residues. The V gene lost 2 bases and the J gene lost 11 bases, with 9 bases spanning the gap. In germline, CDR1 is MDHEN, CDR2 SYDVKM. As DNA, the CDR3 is TGTGCCAGCAGTTTAGAAGTCGAGTACACCTTC. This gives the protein CASSLEVEYTF.

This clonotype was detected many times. The CDR3 sequence: CASRPGGINQPQHF. Written as DNA, the CDR3 is TGTGCCAGCAGGCCAGGGGGGATCAATCAGCCCCAGCATTTT. The rearrangement links TRBV28 to TRBJ1-5; 7 nucleotides align to TRBD1. Trimming at V came to 6 bases and at J to 3 bases, leaving 5 bases not matched to a gene. The CDR3 extends over 14 amino acids. Germline V CDR1 and CDR2: MDHEN, SYDVKM.

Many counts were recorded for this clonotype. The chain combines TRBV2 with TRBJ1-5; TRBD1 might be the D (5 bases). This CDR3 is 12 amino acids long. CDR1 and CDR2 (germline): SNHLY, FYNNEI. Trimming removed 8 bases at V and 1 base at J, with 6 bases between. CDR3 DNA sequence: TGTGCCAGCGAGGGGAGCAATCAGCCCCAGCATTTT. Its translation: CASEGSNQPQHF.

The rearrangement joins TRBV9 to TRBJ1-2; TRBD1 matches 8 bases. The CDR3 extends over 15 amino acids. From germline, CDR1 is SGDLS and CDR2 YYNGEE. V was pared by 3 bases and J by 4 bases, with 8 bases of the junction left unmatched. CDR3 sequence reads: CASSGLTGGFYGYTF. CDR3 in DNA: TGTGCCAGCAGCGGTCTCACAGGGGGGTTCTATGGCTACACCTTC.

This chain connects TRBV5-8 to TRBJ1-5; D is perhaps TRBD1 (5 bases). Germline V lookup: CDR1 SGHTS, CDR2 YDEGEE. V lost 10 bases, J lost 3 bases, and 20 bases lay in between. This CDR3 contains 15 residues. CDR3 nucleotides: TGTGCCGGCGGGGGGGTCGGGGGTTACAATCAGCCCCAGCATTTT. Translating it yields CAGGGVGGYNQPQHF. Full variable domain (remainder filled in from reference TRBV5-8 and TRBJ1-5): EAGVTQSPTHLIKTRGQQATLRCSPISGHTSVYWYQQALGLGLQFLLWYDEGEERNRGNFPPRFSGRQFPNYSSELNVNALELEDSALYLCAGGGVGGYNQPQHFGDGTRLSIL.